This TCR beta chain was sequenced during a study of blood T cell repertoires in COVID-19. Study as a whole: The origin of the acute and convalescent COVID-19 samples was the United States, Italy and Spain. T cells, B-cell-depleted T cells, or PBMCs supplied cDNA or gDNA.

In the authors' methods: From reference gene primer amplification, estimates of nucleated cell counts were derived. Method: immunoSEQ multiplex PCR; TCRdb's copy keeps in-frame clones and lacks some. V, J and clone size reflect that table, while D and trimming were determined from the DNA. The data show over 200,000 clones, 82% seen once. V lost 3 bases to trimming and J lost 5 bases; unmatched junction nucleotides: 4. The length of the CDR3 is 14 residues. From germline, CDR1 is SNHLY and CDR2 FYNNEI. This TCR derives from a woman in her thirties or forties with acute or convalescent COVID-19. V gene TRBV2 combines with J gene TRBJ2-7, with 10 bases aligning to TRBD2. Source material: peripheral blood. This CDR3 is CASSDSGGRDEQYF. The CDR3 nucleotides are TGTGCCAGCAGTGATAGCGGGGGGCGGGACGAGCAGTACTTC.